This T cell receptor (beta chain) was obtained from a study of T-cell memory formation after mild COVID-19. The study, taken as a whole, reports: Balance between CD4 and CD8 was seen in clones contracting day 15 to 85, and a CD4+ lean was seen in later expanders.

TCR alpha and TCR beta cDNA libraries carrying sample barcodes and UMIs came from 5'RACE with constant-segment primers. TCRdb processed the 5' RACE reads anew with MiXCR; each CDR3 protein has one entry. The table shows some 130,000 distinct CDR3 sequences, with about 5.9% occurring only once. The V and J ends lost 1 base and 1 base respectively, with 7 bases between them. Germline V gene data show CDR1 as LNHDA and CDR2 as SQIVND (reference sequence). The CDR3 is 14 amino acids. This clonotype was seen repeatedly, ten times or more. No antigen is known for it. The origin of this receptor is an adult woman who had mild COVID-19 (a few samples of this study predate the infection). Cell type and time point are not known. The sequenced sample was PBMCs or a T cell subset sorted from them (not recorded which). The chain has TRBV19 and TRBJ1-1, with D hard to call. The CDR3 is CASSIGVGNTEAFF. The DNA of the CDR3 is TGTGCCAGTAGTATAGGTGTCGGGAACACTGAAGCTTTCTTT.